The text below deals with one T cell receptor (beta chain). Germline assignment: CDR1 GTSNPN and CDR2 SVGIG (reference sequence). Trimming pared 6 bases from V and 1 base from J, leaving 13 bases between. The CDR3 sequence is 15 residues long. Sequencing was performed with immunoSEQ multiplex PCR; in TCRdb, only in-frame clones are kept and a portion is missing. In the table there are 140,000 to 150,000 clones, 84% of which are singletons. The data derive from a study of blood T cell repertoires in COVID-19. The genes are TRBV30 and TRBJ1-6; D perhaps matches TRBD1 (5 bases). The sequenced material came from peripheral blood. The clonotype was recovered from a human donor in a cohort sampled during active COVID-19. CDR3 region: CACSHGGSYNSPLHF. The CDR3 nucleotides read TGTGCCTGTTCTCACGGGGGATCCTATAATTCACCCCTCCACTTT.